The clone carrying this T cell receptor (beta chain) was seen many times. The target antigen is unknown. These data originate in a study of prognosis after radiotherapy for stage I lung cancer. Whole-study context: The non-small cell lung cancer patients were all regarded as unsuitable for surgery on medical grounds. Study-level results: Reportedly, the usage of TRBV and TRBJ genes was not the same in patients with and without metastases. When patients developed distant metastases, their Shannon entropy after stereotactic body radiation therapy was lower.

This CDR3 is 13 amino acids long. The V gene lost 3 bases and the J gene lost 5 bases, with 10 bases spanning the gap. CDR1 and CDR2 (germline): KGHSH, LQKENI. Genomic DNA served as the source from which two-round multiplex PCR generated TCR beta CDR3 amplicons. First-round PCR employed TRBV- and TRBJ-specific primers for each gene. TCRdb analysed the multiplex PCR reads with MiXCR anew, one entry per CDR3 protein. The sample holds around 14,000 distinct CDR3 sequences, approximately 30% seen once. The source is a donor at least 50 years old with non-small cell lung cancer. The chain combines TRBV18 with TRBJ2-5; D is possibly TRBD1 (5 bases). The sequencing used PBMCs, collected before or after stereotactic body radiation therapy (not recorded which). The CDR3 region has the DNA TGTGCCAGCTCACCGTCAGGGCACGAGACCCAGTACTTC. This sequence encodes CASSPSGHETQYF.